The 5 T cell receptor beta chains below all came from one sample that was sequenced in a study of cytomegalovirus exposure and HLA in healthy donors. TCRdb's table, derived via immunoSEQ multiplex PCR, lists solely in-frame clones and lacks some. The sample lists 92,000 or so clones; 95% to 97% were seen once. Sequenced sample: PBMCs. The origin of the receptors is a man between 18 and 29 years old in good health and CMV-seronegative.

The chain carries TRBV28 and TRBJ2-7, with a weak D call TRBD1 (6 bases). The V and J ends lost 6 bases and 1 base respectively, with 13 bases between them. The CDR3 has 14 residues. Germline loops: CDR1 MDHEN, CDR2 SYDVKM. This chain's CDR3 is CASREQGRSYEQYF. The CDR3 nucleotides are TGTGCCAGCAGGGAACAGGGTCGGTCCTACGAGCAGTACTTC.

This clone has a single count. CDR3 sequence (DNA): TGTGCCAGCAGTGAGCCGGGAGGGCCTTTCGAGCAGTACTTC. Amino acids: CASSEPGGPFEQYF. The chain carries TRBV25-1 and TRBJ2-7; 8 bases match TRBD2. Looked up from germline, CDR1 is MGHDK and CDR2 is SYGVNS. Trimming at V came to 3 bases and at J to 6 bases, leaving 7 bases not matched to a gene. CDR3 length: 14 amino acids.

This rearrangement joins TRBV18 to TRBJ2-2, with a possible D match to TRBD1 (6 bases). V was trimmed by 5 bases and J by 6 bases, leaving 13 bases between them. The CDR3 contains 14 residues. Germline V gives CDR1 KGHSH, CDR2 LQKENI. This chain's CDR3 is CASSARTGPGELFF. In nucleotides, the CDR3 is TGTGCCAGCTCAGCCCGAACAGGGCCCGGGGAGCTGTTTTTT. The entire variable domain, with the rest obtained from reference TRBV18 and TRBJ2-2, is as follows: NAGVMQNPRHLVRRRGQEARLRCSPMKGHSHVYWYRQLPEEGLKFMVYLQKENIIDESGMPKERFSAEFPKEGPSILRIQQVVRGDSAAYFCASSARTGPGELFFGEGSRLTVL.

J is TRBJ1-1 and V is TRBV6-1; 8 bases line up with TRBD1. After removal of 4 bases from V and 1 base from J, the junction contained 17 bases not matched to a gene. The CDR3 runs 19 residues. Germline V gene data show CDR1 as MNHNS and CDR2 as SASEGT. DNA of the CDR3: TGTGCCAGCAGTGCCGACAGGGGAGCTCCCTTGGAGGAGAACACTGAAGCTTTCTTT. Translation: CASSADRGAPLEENTEAFF.

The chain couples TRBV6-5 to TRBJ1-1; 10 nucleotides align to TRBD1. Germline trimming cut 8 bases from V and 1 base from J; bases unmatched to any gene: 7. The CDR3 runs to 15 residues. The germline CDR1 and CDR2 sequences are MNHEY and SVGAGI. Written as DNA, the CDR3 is TGTGCCAGCCGCCGGGACAGGGGCTGGAACACTGAAGCTTTCTTT. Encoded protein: CASRRDRGWNTEAFF.